Shown below are 15 T cell receptor beta chains from a single sample sequenced in a study of human T cells and chemical hapten exposure. Time point indicated: patch test 1, 2 weeks after DPC sensitization. Treatment described: therapeutic diphenylcyclopropenone sensitization with weekly scalp DPC. TCRdb re-called the RACE reads through MiXCR, storing one row per CDR3 protein. The sample records 65,000 to 95,000 distinct CDR3 sequences, 12% being singletons. This specimen was whole blood, taken in connection with sensitization to the hapten diphenylcyclopropenone (DPC). The receptor source for this set is an older woman with alopecia areata. Some clones in this sample may be carry-over from other donors' samples.

In this sample, this clonotype turned up many times. V usage is TRBV4-1 and J usage is TRBJ2-7; tentatively, D is TRBD1 (5 bases). The CDR3 totals 13 residues. Trimming stripped 1 base from V and 2 bases from J, with 6 bases between. The germline gives CDR1 MGHRA, CDR2 YSYEKL. The chain's CDR3 is CASSQGRAYEQYF. CDR3 bases: TGCGCCAGCAGCCAAGGCAGGGCCTACGAGCAGTACTTC.

This clonotype was detected a few times. The rearrangement links TRBV15 to TRBJ2-7; D gene unclear. V gave up 1 base and J gave up 2 bases, with 9 bases separating them. The CDR3 loop spans 14 amino acids. Germline V gives CDR1 LNHNV, CDR2 YYDKDF (reference sequence). The chain's CDR3 is CATSRVDKTYEQYF. CDR3 nucleotide sequence: TGTGCCACCAGCAGAGTTGACAAAACCTACGAGCAGTACTTC.

The J gene is TRBJ1-1, the V gene TRBV12-3 or TRBV12-4, with D uncertain. V lost 6 bases and J 7 bases, leaving 9 bases between the germline ends. The CDR3 covers 11 residues. Here the CDR3 reads CASRGRNEAFF. The DNA for the CDR3 is TGTGCCAGCAGAGGACGTAATGAAGCTTTCTTT.

The CDR3, as DNA: TGTGCCAGCAGCCTGGGACTAGCGGGGGGTTATACCTACGAGCAGTACTTC. This gives the protein CASSLGLAGGYTYEQYF. The chain employs TRBV7-8 and TRBJ2-7, with 15 bases matching TRBD2. This CDR3 contains 17 residues. V was clipped by 5 bases and J by 2 bases; unmatched bases: 7. Germline V gene sequence: CDR1 SGHVS, CDR2 FQNEAQ.

This sequence joins TRBV5-1 and TRBJ1-3, with D perhaps matching TRBD1 (6 bases). Germline CDR1 is SGHRS and CDR2 is YFSETQ. The V gene lost 3 bases and the J gene lost 8 bases, with 15 bases spanning the gap. CDR3 length: 14 amino acids. The CDR3: CASSSGTGWDTIYF. Here the CDR3 DNA reads TGCGCCAGCAGCTCGGGTACAGGGTGGGACACCATATATTTT.

In this sample, this clonotype turned up many times. This chain connects TRBV2 to TRBJ1-5; D possibly corresponds to TRBD1 (5 bases). From germline, CDR1 is SNHLY and CDR2 FYNNEI. Trimming cost V 3 bases and J 3 bases, with 9 bases left between them. This CDR3 comprises 14 residues. The CDR3: CASSETEVNQPQHF. DNA for the CDR3: TGTGCCAGCAGTGAGACAGAAGTCAATCAGCCCCAGCATTTT.

The CDR3 DNA reads TGTGCCAGCAGCCAGGGGGCCAGGGATAGCAATCAGCCCCAGCATTTT. Protein product: CASSQGARDSNQPQHF. V usage is TRBV7-2 and J usage is TRBJ1-5, with 8 positions matching TRBD1. The CDR3 has 16 amino acids. Germline V CDR1 and CDR2: SGHTA, FQGNSA. Trimming cost V 5 bases and J 0 bases; bases outside gene matches: 6.

This clonotype has more than one count but fewer than ten. This chain uses TRBV7-2 with TRBJ2-5, with D possibly being TRBD1 (6 bases). The CDR3 consists of 14 residues. Germline CDR1 is SGHTA and CDR2 is FQGNSA. The V gene lost 5 bases and the J gene lost 4 bases, with 14 bases spanning the gap. The CDR3 loop reads CASSHPGHRETQYF. Here the CDR3 DNA reads TGTGCCAGCAGCCATCCGGGACACCGAGAGACCCAGTACTTC.

J is TRBJ2-5 and V is TRBV7-8; 9 bases fit TRBD2. The V and J ends lost 3 bases and 3 bases, in that order; junction bases with no gene match: 2. Germline V CDR1 and CDR2: SGHVS, FQNEAQ. The CDR3 loop spans 14 amino acids. CDR3 nucleotides: TGTGCCAGCAGCTTTGGCGGGGGGGAAGAGACCCAGTACTTC. It translates to CASSFGGGEETQYF.

This clonotype was picked up many times. The chain has TRBV20-1 and TRBJ2-7; no firm D call. The CDR3 runs to 13 residues. CDR1 and CDR2 from the germline V gene are DFQATT and SNEGSKA (reference sequence). The V gene lost 7 bases and the J gene lost 3 bases, with 16 bases spanning the gap. CDR3 sequence reads: CSVYRVGNYEQYF. The CDR3 nucleotides are TGCAGTGTATACCGAGTGGGGAACTACGAGCAGTACTTC.

This clonotype was picked up a small number of times. The V gene is TRBV5-5, the J gene TRBJ2-1, with D tentatively TRBD2 (7 bases). The CDR3 runs 15 residues. In germline, CDR1 is SGHKS, CDR2 YYEKEE (reference sequence). The ends were cut back, 1 base at V and 7 bases at J, with 15 bases in the middle. The CDR3 region is CASSLTAGAKNEQFF. The DNA of the CDR3 is TGTGCCAGCAGCTTGACCGCGGGGGCAAAGAATGAGCAGTTCTTC. The whole variable domain, filled in from reference TRBV5-5 and TRBJ2-1, reads DAGVTQSPTHLIKTRGQQVTLRCSPISGHKSVSWYQQVLGQGPQFIFQYYEKEERGRGNFPDRFSARQFPNYSSELNVNALLLGDSALYLCASSLTAGAKNEQFFGPGTRLTVL.

In its sample, this clonotype was seen many times. V and J are TRBV3-1 and TRBJ2-7, with 10 bases identical to TRBD2. The CDR3 runs to 15 residues. The J segment lost 6 bases and the V segment lost 1 base, leaving 6 bases of the junction unmatched. Germline CDR1 is LGHDT and CDR2 is YNNKEL (reference sequence). CDR3 in DNA: TGTGCCAGCAGCCAAGTCAGCGGGGGGGCCGGCGAGCAGTACTTC. It yields the protein CASSQVSGGAGEQYF.

This clonotype was seen only a few times. The genes are TRBV5-4 and TRBJ1-1; the match to TRBD1 covers 7 bases. The trim removed 4 bases at V and 2 bases at J, leaving 5 bases unmatched. In germline, CDR1 is SGHNT, CDR2 YYREEE (reference sequence). The CDR3 covers 14 residues. The CDR3 nucleotides read TGTGCCAGCAGCGTCGACAGGGAAAACACTGAAGCTTTCTTT. This sequence encodes CASSVDRENTEAFF.

This clonotype occurred many times. CDR3 bases: TGTGCCAGCAGCGTAGATGGGTATGGAGATACGCAGTATTTT. Its protein is CASSVDGYGDTQYF. V usage is TRBV9 and J usage is TRBJ2-3, with D unresolved. V was pared by 0 bases and J by 5 bases, with 10 bases between. The CDR3 has 14 amino acids. Germline V CDR1 and CDR2: SGDLS, YYNGEE. Supplemented by reference TRBV9 and TRBJ2-3, the full variable domain reads DSGVTQTPKHLITATGQRVTLRCSPRSGDLSVYWYQQSLDQGLQFLIQYYNGEERAKGNILERFSAQQFPDLHSELNLSSLELGDSALYFCASSVDGYGDTQYFGPGTRLTVL.

This clonotype was detected ten times or more. The chain is built from TRBV29-1 and TRBJ2-7; TRBD1 aligns across 8 bases. The germline V gene has CDR1 SQVTM and CDR2 ANQGSEA. This CDR3 has 13 residues. The V gene end was trimmed by 1 base and the J gene end by 2 bases; junction bases not matched to a gene: 1. The CDR3 protein is CSVEGTGPYEQYF. CDR3 sequence (DNA): TGCAGCGTTGAAGGGACAGGGCCCTACGAGCAGTACTTC.